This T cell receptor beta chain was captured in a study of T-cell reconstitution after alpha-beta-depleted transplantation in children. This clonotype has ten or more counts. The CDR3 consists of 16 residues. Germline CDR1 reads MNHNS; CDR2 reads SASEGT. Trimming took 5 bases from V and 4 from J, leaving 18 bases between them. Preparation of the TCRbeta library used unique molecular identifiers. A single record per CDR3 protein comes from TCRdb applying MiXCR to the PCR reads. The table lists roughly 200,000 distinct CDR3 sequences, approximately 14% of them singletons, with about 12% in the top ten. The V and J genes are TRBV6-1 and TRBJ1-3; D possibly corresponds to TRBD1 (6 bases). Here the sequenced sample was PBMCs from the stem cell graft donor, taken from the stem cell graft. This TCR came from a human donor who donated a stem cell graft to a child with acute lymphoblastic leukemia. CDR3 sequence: CASSPQGRGGGNTIYF. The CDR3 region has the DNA TGTGCCAGCAGTCCCCAGGGAAGGGGGGGAGGAAACACCATATATTTT.